This T cell receptor beta chain was found in a study of T cell responses to AZD1222 COVID-19 vaccine (dated by TCRdb to the early 2020s). Regarding the study in general: TCR sequencing covered roughly 230 trial participants: around 210 given two doses of AZD1222 and about 26 given two doses of MenACWY control vaccine. Trial participants were enrolled into age subgroups of 18-55, 56-69 and 70-plus years, which contained about 150, 28 and 57 TCR-sequenced participants, respectively.

From cysteine to phenylalanine, the CDR3 is 14 amino acids long. Left in the record is the CDR3 DNA by itself, 42 bases read in frame from the first base. V is clipped by 6 bases and J by 0 bases, and the sequence between their germline boundaries is 9 bases long. CDR1 and CDR2 are drawn from the germline V gene: SNHLY, FYNNEI. The time point label, as the study defines it: about 28 days (+/-7) after the second vaccine dose. AZD1222 recipients with second doses at about 4 weeks or about 12 weeks were pooled, because spike-specific TCR depth and breadth did not differ between schedules. Samples from vaccinated people were obtained from the UK trials COV001 and COV002, which included a single-blind randomized controlled phase 2/3 trial of AZD1222 (ChAdOx1 nCoV-19) in healthy adults. Trial participant PBMC samples were collected at day 0 and day 28 after the second dose for TCRbeta chain sequencing.

What the authors observed across the whole study: Conclusions about previously exposed vaccinees are limited because only six or seven AZD1222 recipients were SARS-CoV-2 seropositive at baseline. The 56-69-year group was small, and its depth increase did not reach significance, likely because of low power. Reportedly, almost half of the unique spike-specific TCRs recognized epitopes lying outside the regions that are mutated in the B.1.351 and B.1.1.7 variants. Because no samples from the day 14 peak response were available, repertoires could be characterized only after the peak T cell response. Most participants were white British and females outnumbered males, and the authors suggested that clonal diversity may have been underestimated. Vaccine-associated CD4 TCRs spanned the whole spike protein, with dominant responses in regions 160-218 and 743-854. After two AZD1222 doses, spike-specific TCR breadth and depth were significantly higher than at day 0 and than in MenACWY recipients.

The CDR3 regions of human TCRbeta chains were subjected to immunosequencing. Under the source paper's analysis protocol: TCRs in the repertoires were compared against a reference library of SARS-CoV-2-specific TCRs that had been generated with the MIRA antigen-specificity platform. Breadth was defined as the fraction of unique TCRs that were SARS-CoV-2-associated. Depth was defined as the fraction of total T cells that were SARS-CoV-2-associated. Using the MIRA data, each spike-specific TCR was mapped to the spike region that the TCR reacts to and placed in a CD4 or CD8 class. Log10-transformed breadth and depth values were compared by one-way ANOVA with Sidak's multiple comparisons tests. TCRdb obtained this table from immuneACCESS and retained in-frame rearrangements with V and J assigned. These tables miss some clones; where compared with another copy, unresolved V genes account for less than half of the shortfall, and the remainder is unexplained. The DNA was the basis for D and trimming; V, J and clone size are from that table. For this sample the table gives approximately 130,000 clones, of which 86% were detected only once. Together, the top ten hold less than 3.5% of the sample.

With respect to this clone: This clone's antigen is unknown. No quality values exist for individual bases; no much larger clone is one base distant.

Sequencing was performed on peripheral blood, taken 28 days after the second AZD1222 dose. The sequence links TRBV2 to TRBJ1-3, with the D gene uncertain. The source is an adult who received the AZD1222 COVID-19 vaccine. CDR3 sequence: CASSPKYSGNTIYF. The nucleotide sequence reads TGTGCCAGCAGCCCTAAATACTCTGGAAACACCATATATTTT. Reference TRBV2 and TRBJ1-3 genes cover what lies past the CDR3, so the full variable domain is EPEVTQTPSHQVTQMGQEVILRCVPISNHLYFYWYRQILGQKVEFLVSFYNNEISEKSEIFDDQFSVERPDGSNFTLKIRSTKLEDSAMYFCASSPKYSGNTIYFGEGSWLTVV.